This T cell receptor beta chain was retrieved from a study of identical twins. One entry per CDR3 protein, called by TCRdb with MiXCR from the 5' RACE reads. The sample has just over 450,000 distinct CDR3 sequences, approximately 15% seen once. Germline CDR1 and CDR2: MGHDK and SYGVNS. V lost 3 bases to trimming and J lost 7 bases, with 13 bases between them. This CDR3 is built from 14 residues. This clonotype was recorded at least ten times. These records were also assigned to another study, of yellow fever vaccine responses in identical twins.

The sequenced sample was CD4+ T cells sorted from blood. This rearrangement joins TRBV25-1 to TRBJ2-1, with D possibly matching TRBD2 (6 bases). This sequence originates from a woman under 30 in good health. The CDR3 DNA reads TGTGCCAGCAGTGATTCGGCGGGGAGGAATGAGCAGTTCTTC. Translation: CASSDSAGRNEQFF.